These 15 T cell receptor beta chains share one sample of origin, sequenced in a study of T cell responses to AZD1222 COVID-19 vaccine (dated by TCRdb to about 2021). According to the study, the label for this sample's time point signals: baseline before first vaccination. According to the study, the label for this sample's treatment or condition signals: meningococcal conjugate vaccine given as trial control. Library prep was done by the immunoSEQ multiplex PCR assay. As stored in TCRdb, this immuneACCESS dataset retains in-frame rearrangements with V and J assigned. A fraction of the clones does not appear; measured against another copy, unresolved V genes explain less than half of the discrepancy, and the remainder lacks a known reason. The sample table shows 90,000 to 120,000 clones, and approximately 89% are seen once. Of the sample, roughly 3% is held by the ten largest clones. Material: peripheral blood, obtained on day 0 of MenACWY control vaccination. All receptors derive from an adult in good health.

The sample holds a few counts of this clone. The chain employs TRBV4-2 and TRBJ2-1; tentatively, D is TRBD1 (6 bases). CDR3 length: 17 amino acids. Trimming took off 0 bases at V and 3 bases at J, with 15 bases between the two ends. CDR1 and CDR2 (germline): LGHNA, YNFKEQ. This chain's CDR3 is CASSQDWAEQGYNEQFF. For the CDR3, the DNA is TGTGCCAGCAGCCAAGACTGGGCGGAACAGGGCTACAATGAGCAGTTCTTC.

Comment on this clone: Other DNA sequences from this sample encode an identical CDR3 as well. The rearrangement links TRBV9 to TRBJ1-1; D unresolved. Trimming took off 0 bases at V and 5 bases at J, with 8 bases between the two ends. Germline V gives CDR1 SGDLS, CDR2 YYNGEE. The CDR3 sequence is 13 residues long. The chain's CDR3 is CASSVGSGTEAFF. The CDR3 DNA reads as TGTGCCAGCAGCGTAGGTAGTGGGACTGAAGCTTTCTTT.

The chain joins TRBV19 to TRBJ1-1, with D unresolved. From germline, CDR1 is LNHDA and CDR2 SQIVND (reference sequence). Trimming stripped 8 bases from V and 6 bases from J, with 10 bases between. This CDR3 spans 11 amino acids. As DNA, the CDR3 is TGTGCCAGTGGAAACAGTGCTGAAGCTTTCTTT. Translating gives CASGNSAEAFF.

The CDR3 reads CASSLARRTTEAFF. The DNA of the CDR3 is TGTGCCAGCAGTTTGGCGCGAAGGACCACTGAAGCTTTCTTT. V is TRBV6-5 and J is TRBJ1-1; D unclear. V was clipped by 4 bases and J by 4 bases, with 13 bases between them. This CDR3 is 14 amino acids long. Germline CDR1 and CDR2: MNHEY and SVGAGI.

The rearrangement joins TRBV7-3 to TRBJ2-2; unclear D gene. CDR3 length: 14 residues. Germline V gene data show CDR1 as SGHTA and CDR2 as FQGTGA. Trimming took off 3 bases at V and 6 bases at J, with 11 bases between the two ends. This CDR3 is CASSFWIGSGELFF. Here the CDR3 DNA reads TGTGCCAGCAGCTTTTGGATCGGCTCCGGGGAGCTGTTTTTT. Variable domain in full (rest from reference TRBV7-3 and TRBJ2-2): GAGVSQTPSNKVTEKGKYVELRCDPISGHTALYWYRQSLGQGPEFLIYFQGTGAADDSGLPNDRFFAVRPEGSVSTLKIQRTERGDSAVYLCASSFWIGSGELFFGEGSRLTVL.

V gene TRBV5-8 combines with J gene TRBJ1-2, with 7 positions matching TRBD1. The CDR3 extends over 14 amino acids. Trimming took 5 bases from V and 1 from J; bases not matched to a gene: 5. Germline loops: CDR1 SGHTS, CDR2 YDEGEE. CDR3 DNA sequence: TGTGCCAGCAGGCCCGGACAGGTTAACTATGGCTACACCTTC. This encodes CASRPGQVNYGYTF.

The chain carries TRBV9 and TRBJ1-2; maybe TRBD1 (6 bases). V was cut by 3 bases and J by 8 bases, with 23 bases left in between. The CDR3 spans 16 residues. Germline V lookup: CDR1 SGDLS, CDR2 YYNGEE. CDR3 DNA sequence: TGTGCCAGCAGCGCCGAAGGGGCCAGGGGTACGAGAGGCTACACCTTC. This gives the protein CASSAEGARGTRGYTF.

The rearrangement uses TRBV18 and TRBJ1-5; D remains ambiguous. CDR3 length: 13 residues. V lost 2 bases and J 3 bases, leaving 5 bases between the germline ends. Germline V lookup: CDR1 KGHSH, CDR2 LQKENI. The CDR3 coding sequence is TGTGCCAGCTCACCAACTAACAATCAGCCCCAGCATTTT. The encoded protein is CASSPTNNQPQHF.

The CDR3 nucleotides are TGCGCCAGCAGCCCCGGGACAGGGGCCTACGAGCAGTACTTC. This codes for CASSPGTGAYEQYF. The chain uses TRBV4-3 and TRBJ2-7, with 10 bases identical to TRBD1. The CDR3 contains 14 residues. From germline, CDR1 is LGHNA and CDR2 YSLEER. V trimming: 4 bases; J trimming: 2 bases; junction bases outside the gene matches: 2.

The rearrangement uses TRBV5-5 and TRBJ1-6; D unresolved. This CDR3 comprises 14 residues. The V end was cut by 1 base, the J end by 10 bases, with 12 bases between. The germline gives CDR1 SGHKS, CDR2 YYEKEE (reference sequence). CDR3 in amino acids: CASSLLRRVSPLHF. The CDR3 bases are TGTGCCAGCAGCTTGTTACGGCGGGTCTCACCCCTCCACTTT.

This chain joins TRBV9 and TRBJ2-7, with D maybe TRBD1 (6 bases). CDR1 and CDR2 (germline): SGDLS, YYNGEE. The CDR3 has 13 residues. Trimming pared 4 bases from V and 4 bases from J, leaving 12 bases between. The CDR3 DNA follows: TGTGCCAGCAGCCTAGTACAGGGATACGAGCAGTACTTC. Protein sequence: CASSLVQGYEQYF.

The chain uses TRBV5-3 and TRBJ2-2; 7 bases are a match to TRBD2. TRBV5-3 is known as an ORF, though its function is uncertain. CDR3 length: 15 residues. Germline trimming cut 6 bases from V and 0 bases from J; bases unmatched to any gene: 5. This CDR3 reads CARTRLASNTGELFF. The CDR3 nucleotides are TGTGCCAGAACCCGACTAGCCTCGAACACCGGGGAGCTGTTTTTT.

This chain uses TRBV11-2 with TRBJ2-4; D perhaps matches TRBD1 (6 bases). V lost 0 bases and J lost 3, with 9 bases in between. CDR1 and CDR2 from the germline V gene are SGHAT and FQNNGV. The CDR3 sequence is 15 residues long. CDR3 coding DNA: TGTGCCAGCAGCTTAGAACAGGGCGACAAAAACATTCAGTACTTC. The encoded protein is CASSLEQGDKNIQYF.

This sequence joins TRBV5-1 and TRBJ2-6; D not certain. The V and J ends lost 5 bases and 0 bases respectively, with 9 bases between them. The CDR3 consists of 15 residues. The germline gives CDR1 SGHRS, CDR2 YFSETQ. CDR3: CASRDQPSGANVLTF. The DNA for the CDR3 is TGCGCCAGCAGAGACCAGCCCTCTGGGGCCAACGTCCTGACTTTC.

This clone was observed a few times. CDR3 sequence reads: CAISDLEGNSPLHF. CDR3 nucleotides: TGTGCCATCAGTGATTTAGAAGGGAATTCACCCCTCCACTTT. V gene TRBV10-3 combines with J gene TRBJ1-6; D uncertain. The germline gives CDR1 ENHRY, CDR2 SYGVKD. This CDR3 has 14 amino acids. V dropped 3 bases and J dropped 7 bases, with 10 bases sitting between them.